These 27 T cell receptor beta chains share one sample of origin, sequenced in a study of circulating and synovial CD4+ cells in juvenile arthritis. Sequencing was performed with immunoSEQ multiplex PCR; in TCRdb, only in-frame clones are kept and a portion is missing. The table includes tens of thousands of clones, about 94% detected once. The sample consisted of CD4+ T cells from blood. Source of these receptors: a human donor with juvenile idiopathic arthritis.

The chain uses TRBV19 and TRBJ1-5, with unresolved D. The V end was cut by 3 bases, the J end by 6 bases, with 12 bases between. Germline assignment: CDR1 LNHDA and CDR2 SQIVND (reference sequence). CDR3 size: 14 residues. The CDR3 DNA reads TGTGCCAGTAGTATGATAGGTTCGGGTCAGCCCCAGCATTTT. Protein sequence: CASSMIGSGQPQHF.

The V gene is TRBV7-3, the J gene TRBJ2-3; D is unclear. Germline V gene lookup returns CDR1 SGHTA and CDR2 FQGTGA. This CDR3 region has 15 residues. V was clipped by 1 base and J by 2 bases, with 10 bases between them. The CDR3 coding sequence is TGTGCCAGCAGCTTAAACCCGCCTAACACAGATACGCAGTATTTT. Translation gives CASSLNPPNTDTQYF.

This chain joins TRBV6-6 and TRBJ2-3; D gene uncertain. This CDR3 has 12 amino acids. V was pared by 5 bases and J by 0 bases, with 3 bases between. Germline values: CDR1 MNHNY, CDR2 SVGAGI (reference sequence). The DNA for the CDR3 is TGTGCCAGCAGTCCTAGCACAGATACGCAGTATTTT. Its translation is CASSPSTDTQYF.

This clone was seen only once. The gene calls are TRBV4-3 and TRBJ1-1, with TRBD1 identical over 9 bases. CDR1 and CDR2 (germline): LGHNA, YSLEER. The CDR3 length is 15 residues. V shed 2 bases, J shed 1 base, and the junction held 2 bases outside the gene matches. The CDR3 spells CASSQPDRGNTEAFF. The CDR3 bases are TGCGCCAGCAGCCAACCGGACAGGGGGAACACTGAAGCTTTCTTT.

This clone appeared a single time. The chain recombines TRBV19 with TRBJ2-3; TRBD2 might be the D (5 bases). The CDR3 is 14 amino acids. The V end was cut by 5 bases, the J end by 4 bases, with 13 bases between. CDR1 and CDR2 from the germline V gene are LNHDA and SQIVND (reference sequence). Here the CDR3 reads CASSLRTGPDTQYF. The CDR3 region has the DNA TGTGCCAGTAGTCTCCGGACTGGCCCAGATACGCAGTATTTT.

CDR3 sequence (DNA): TGTGCCACCAGCGGGCGCGGGGGGAGTGAGACCCAGTACTTC. Its protein product is CATSGRGGSETQYF. This chain links TRBV15 with TRBJ2-5, with 8 bases matching TRBD2. This CDR3 comprises 14 residues. V lost 5 bases to trimming and J lost 5 bases; unmatched junction nucleotides: 7. Germline values: CDR1 LNHNV, CDR2 YYDKDF (reference sequence).

The chain links TRBV6-1 to TRBJ2-1; TRBD2 agrees at 8 bases. Trimming cost V 3 bases and J 10 bases; bases outside gene matches: 8. CDR3 length: 14 amino acids. Germline V CDR1 and CDR2: MNHNS, SASEGT. The CDR3: CASSDAGGGGEQFF. The DNA for the CDR3 is TGTGCCAGCAGTGACGCGGGGGGAGGTGGAGAGCAGTTCTTC.

This clone came up once. The chain joins TRBV5-1 to TRBJ2-7; D is possibly TRBD1 (8 bases). The V gene lost 2 bases and the J gene lost 1 base, with 13 bases spanning the gap. Germline V gene data show CDR1 as SGHRS and CDR2 as YFSETQ. The CDR3 is 15 residues long. The CDR3, as DNA: TGCGCCAGCAGCTTACTACAGGGGGGGTCCTACGAGCAGTACTTC. Translating gives CASSLLQGGSYEQYF.

The chain links TRBV6-5 to TRBJ1-2; the D is unclear. This CDR3 has 15 residues. CDR1 and CDR2 (germline): MNHEY, SVGAGI. Trimming pared 5 bases from V and 0 bases from J, leaving 13 bases between. CDR3 sequence: CASSPDTLSNYGYTF. The CDR3 DNA follows: TGTGCCAGCAGTCCCGACACATTGTCTAACTATGGCTACACCTTC.

This chain joins TRBV11-3 and TRBJ1-1; D gene ambiguous. Germline V gives CDR1 SGHNT, CDR2 YENEEA. This CDR3 is 13 amino acids long. Trimming shortened V by 0 bases and J by 0 bases, and 2 bases separated the two germline ends. In nucleotides, the CDR3 is TGTGCCAGCAGCTTAGACGTGAACACTGAAGCTTTCTTT. Translation: CASSLDVNTEAFF.

CDR3 region: CASSSRSGSNTQYF. The CDR3, as DNA: TGTGCCAGCAGCTCGCGTAGCGGGTCCAATACGCAGTATTTT. J is TRBJ2-3 and V is TRBV7-2; TRBD2 matches at 7 bases. The germline V gene has CDR1 SGHTA and CDR2 FQGNSA. V lost 4 bases and J lost 7; bases outside the gene matches: 8. The CDR3 is 14 residues long.

The chain couples TRBV10-3 to TRBJ1-1, with D possibly matching TRBD1 (6 bases). Germline CDR1 is ENHRY and CDR2 is SYGVKD. With 5 bases removed from V and 1 base from J, the gap between germline ends came to 11 bases. CDR3 length: 14 amino acids. This chain's CDR3 is CAISPGQWNTEAFF. The CDR3, as DNA: TGTGCCATCAGTCCCGGACAGTGGAACACTGAAGCTTTCTTT.

This rearrangement joins TRBV11-2 to TRBJ2-5, with 11 bases matching TRBD2. V lost 1 base and J lost 5; bases outside the gene matches: 3. The CDR3 totals 15 residues. Germline CDR1 reads SGHAT; CDR2 reads FQNNGV. CDR3 DNA: TGTGCCAGCAGCTTAGGGCCTAGCGGGGGGGAGACCCAGTACTTC. Its translation is CASSLGPSGGETQYF.

The chain has TRBV9 and TRBJ1-1, with TRBD1 matching over 7 bases. The CDR3 length is 16 residues. V was pared by 3 bases and J by 1 base, with 9 bases of the junction left unmatched. From germline, CDR1 is SGDLS and CDR2 YYNGEE. The CDR3 reads CASSGQGSQRNTEAFF. CDR3 DNA sequence: TGTGCCAGCAGCGGACAGGGAAGTCAGCGGAACACTGAAGCTTTCTTT.

This clone showed up just once. The chain has TRBV7-2 and TRBJ2-3; 12 bases are shared with TRBD2. Germline CDR1 is SGHTA and CDR2 is FQGNSA. The CDR3 has 16 amino acids. V lost 5 bases and J lost 6; bases outside the gene matches: 9. CDR3 residues: CASSRSSSGGADTQYF. In nucleotides, the CDR3 is TGTGCCAGCAGCCGATCTTCTAGCGGGGGGGCTGATACGCAGTATTTT.

The chain employs TRBV19 and TRBJ1-2; 7 positions agree with TRBD1. Trimming cost V 5 bases and J 3 bases; bases outside gene matches: 6. The germline CDR1 and CDR2 sequences are LNHDA and SQIVND (reference sequence). CDR3 length: 14 residues. The CDR3 DNA reads as TGTGCCAGTAGTGAGCTCGGGACAGACTATGGCTACACCTTC. Translation gives CASSELGTDYGYTF.

V usage is TRBV5-1 and J usage is TRBJ2-3; 12 bases are shared with TRBD1. CDR1 SGHRS and CDR2 YFSETQ come from the germline V gene. J lost 2 bases, V lost 1 base, and 8 bases had no gene match. The CDR3 totals 18 residues. DNA of the CDR3: TGCGCCAGCAGCTTGAGGGACAGGGGGCGCAAAAACACAGATACGCAGTATTTT. This sequence encodes CASSLRDRGRKNTDTQYF.

The rearrangement links TRBV7-9 to TRBJ2-7; 12 bases fit TRBD1. This CDR3 comprises 15 residues. In germline, CDR1 is SEHNR, CDR2 FQNEAQ (reference sequence). V was clipped by 3 bases and J by 5 bases; unmatched bases: 5. The CDR3 region is CASSFTGQGADEQYF. Written as DNA, the CDR3 is TGTGCCAGCAGCTTCACGGGACAGGGGGCGGACGAGCAGTACTTC.

The chain joins TRBV5-4 to TRBJ2-1; D possibly corresponds to TRBD2 (6 bases). V was trimmed by 6 bases and J by 7 bases, leaving 20 bases between them. Germline CDR1 reads SGHNT; CDR2 reads YYREEE (reference sequence). This CDR3 has 15 amino acids. The CDR3 nucleotides are TGTGCCAGCACCTCCGGGTCCAGGAGGGGTAATGAGCAGTTCTTC. Protein product: CASTSGSRRGNEQFF.

Regarding this clone: Other DNA sequences in this specimen translate into the identical CDR3. The chain has TRBV6-4 and TRBJ2-1; 9 bases agree with TRBD2. With 3 bases clipped from V and 5 bases from J, the junction kept 2 bases outside the gene matches. The CDR3 runs to 14 residues. Germline V gene sequence: CDR1 MRHNA, CDR2 SNTAGT. CDR3 in DNA: TGTGCCAGCAGTGATAGCGGGGGCCACAATGAGCAGTTCTTC. It specifies CASSDSGGHNEQFF.

The chain recombines TRBV7-2 with TRBJ1-5; D may be TRBD1 (6 bases). Trimming removed 5 bases from V and 10 bases from J, with 18 bases in between. The germline V gene encodes CDR1 SGHTA and CDR2 FQGNSA. The CDR3 extends over 14 amino acids. This CDR3 is CASSQRTATSPQHF. In DNA form, the CDR3 reads TGTGCCAGCAGCCAGAGGACAGCTACCAGCCCCCAGCATTTT.

This chain joins TRBV5-4 and TRBJ2-7, with TRBD1 matching over 8 bases. V lost 4 bases, J lost 2 bases, and 8 bases stayed unmatched. The CDR3 has 15 residues. Germline V lookup: CDR1 SGHNT, CDR2 YYREEE (reference sequence). The CDR3 loop reads CASSPDRAGTYEQYF. The CDR3 nucleotides read TGTGCCAGCAGCCCGGACAGGGCAGGGACCTACGAGCAGTACTTC.

The V and J genes are TRBV5-6 and TRBJ2-5; 14 nucleotides agree with TRBD2. CDR1 SGHDT and CDR2 YYEEEE come from the germline V gene. The CDR3 runs to 16 residues. The junction had 2 bases not matched to a gene; V was cut back by 3 bases and J by 1 base. The CDR3 sequence: CASSSGLAGVQETQYF. The CDR3 nucleotides read TGTGCCAGCAGCTCGGGACTAGCGGGGGTCCAAGAGACCCAGTACTTC.

The count of this clone is one. The V gene is TRBV28, the J gene TRBJ2-2, with TRBD1 matching over 10 bases. V dropped 5 bases and J dropped 4; count of bases not matched to a gene: 1. Germline loops: CDR1 MDHEN, CDR2 SYDVKM. There are 14 residues in the CDR3. DNA of the CDR3: TGTGCCAGCAGTGACAGGGGGCGCACCGGGGAGCTGTTTTTT. Protein product: CASSDRGRTGELFF. Variable domain in full (rest from reference TRBV28 and TRBJ2-2): DVKVTQSSRYLVKRTGEKVFLECVQDMDHENMFWYRQDPGLGLRLIYFSYDVKMKEKGDIPEGYSVSREKKERFSLILESASTNQTSMYLCASSDRGRTGELFFGEGSRLTVL.

This rearrangement joins TRBV27 to TRBJ2-1; D gene unclear. V was trimmed by 2 bases and J by 10 bases, leaving 18 bases between them. The CDR3 runs to 15 residues. CDR1 and CDR2 (germline): MNHEY, SMNVEV (reference sequence). For the CDR3, the DNA is TGTGCCAGCAGTTTAAGCGACTTCTCTTCAGACGAGCAGTTCTTC. Protein: CASSLSDFSSDEQFF.

The V gene is TRBV19, the J gene TRBJ2-3, with D perhaps matching TRBD2 (7 bases). The CDR3 contains 16 residues. Trimming removed 3 bases from V and 1 base from J, with 14 bases in between. The germline V gene has CDR1 LNHDA and CDR2 SQIVND (reference sequence). The CDR3 DNA reads as TGTGCCAGTAGTATCGGAGGGGGGGCGGGCACAGATACGCAGTATTTT. As protein: CASSIGGGAGTDTQYF.

The chain is built from TRBV9 and TRBJ2-1, with 7 bases identical to TRBD1. V lost 0 bases and J lost 3; bases outside the gene matches: 3. Germline V gene data show CDR1 as SGDLS and CDR2 as YYNGEE. CDR3 length: 15 residues. CDR3 amino acids: CASSVDQGDYNEQFF. DNA for the CDR3: TGTGCCAGCAGCGTAGATCAGGGGGACTACAATGAGCAGTTCTTC.